Presented here are 32 T cell receptor beta chains from one specimen sequenced in a study of cytomegalovirus exposure and HLA in healthy donors. 13 Jbeta primers and 60 Vbeta primers were used for the PCR. Profiling relied on immunoSEQ multiplex PCR, and the TCRdb table lists in-frame clones only, not all of them. This sample has around 200,000 clones, with 79% found just once. The specimen sequenced was PBMCs. The receptors were gathered from a woman aged 25 to 45 in good health and CMV-seropositive.

This clone was detected only once. The chain couples TRBV6-1 to TRBJ1-2, with 7 positions matching TRBD1. CDR3 length equals 15 residues. V trimming: 7 bases; J trimming: 0 bases; junction bases outside the gene matches: 8. The germline gives CDR1 MNHNS, CDR2 SASEGT. The CDR3 region is CASTSRTGTNYGYTF. DNA for the CDR3: TGTGCCAGCACGAGTAGGACAGGTACTAACTATGGCTACACCTTC.

This clone was seen a handful of times. V is TRBV27 and J is TRBJ2-1; D may be TRBD2 (5 bases). V was trimmed by 2 bases and J by 4 bases, leaving 18 bases between them. The CDR3 runs to 17 residues. Germline V gene lookup returns CDR1 MNHEY and CDR2 SMNVEV (reference sequence). In DNA form, the CDR3 reads TGTGCCAGCAGTTTAGGCCTGGCGGGTAGAGTATACAATGAGCAGTTCTTC. It is translated as CASSLGLAGRVYNEQFF.

The rearrangement links TRBV27 to TRBJ2-1; 9 positions agree with TRBD1. The CDR3 is 16 amino acids. CDR1 MNHEY and CDR2 SMNVEV come from the germline V gene (reference sequence). The trim removed 7 bases at V and 7 bases at J, leaving 14 bases unmatched. CDR3 in DNA: TGTGCCAGCAACCCGGGACAGGGTCTGGGGATAAATGAGCAGTTCTTC. Translating it yields CASNPGQGLGINEQFF.

This clone was counted between two and nine times. V gene TRBV7-9 combines with J gene TRBJ2-3; 14 bases line up with TRBD2. The CDR3 runs 18 residues. V was pared by 5 bases and J by 2 bases, with 9 bases of the junction left unmatched. CDR1 and CDR2 from the germline V gene are SEHNR and FQNEAQ (reference sequence). As DNA, the CDR3 is TGTGCCAGCAGCCCAAGGACTAGCGGGGGGCTAAACACAGATACGCAGTATTTT. Translated: CASSPRTSGGLNTDTQYF.

In its sample, this clone was seen a few times. The chain recombines TRBV7-2 with TRBJ1-1; no clear D. Trimming cost V 1 base and J 7 bases, with 13 bases left between them. Germline V lookup: CDR1 SGHTA, CDR2 FQGNSA. This CDR3 contains 14 residues. Here the CDR3 reads CASSLGGGFSEAFF. CDR3 nucleotide sequence: TGTGCCAGCAGCTTAGGAGGCGGGTTCAGTGAAGCTTTCTTT. Full variable domain (remainder filled in from reference TRBV7-2 and TRBJ1-1): GAGVSQSPSNKVTEKGKDVELRCDPISGHTALYWYRQSLGQGLEFLIYFQGNSAPDKSGLPSDRFSAERTGGSVSTLTIQRTQQEDSAVYLCASSLGGGFSEAFFGQGTRLTVV.

This clone was recorded a few times. As DNA, the CDR3 is TGCGCCAGCAGTCTGATTAGCGGGGGGGCCGGAGACGAGCAGTACTTC. Translated: CASSLISGGAGDEQYF. The genes are TRBV5-1 and TRBJ2-7; TRBD2 matches at 11 bases. This CDR3 has 16 residues. V lost 5 bases, J lost 5 bases, and 12 bases stayed unmatched. Germline CDR1 is SGHRS and CDR2 is YFSETQ.

The chain combines TRBV6-1 with TRBJ2-5; TRBD1 is a possible D gene (6 bases). This CDR3 spans 19 amino acids. The V gene's germline CDR1 is MNHNS and CDR2 SASEGT. V lost 2 bases and J lost 0, with 22 bases in between. The CDR3 sequence is CASSELAPGQTLYQETQYF. Here the CDR3 DNA reads TGTGCCAGCAGTGAACTGGCTCCCGGACAGACTTTGTACCAAGAGACCCAGTACTTC.

The CDR3 coding sequence is TGCGCCAGCAGCTTGGCCATAGGACAGGGGGTTGCTGAGCAGTTCTTC. This gives the protein CASSLAIGQGVAEQFF. The chain combines TRBV5-1 with TRBJ2-1; TRBD1 matches 10 bases. Germline trimming cut 0 bases from V and 9 bases from J; bases unmatched to any gene: 9. This CDR3 comprises 16 residues. CDR1 and CDR2 (germline): SGHRS, YFSETQ.

This clone was seen more than once but under ten times. Other DNA variants within this sample encode the same CDR3. The chain uses TRBV4-2 and TRBJ1-5; no firm D call. V gave up 0 bases and J gave up 7 bases, with 7 bases separating them. This CDR3 comprises 13 residues. The germline CDR1 and CDR2 sequences are LGHNA and YNFKEQ. Written as DNA, the CDR3 is TGTGCCAGCAGCCAAGATCCTCGGCAGCCCCAGCATTTT. Amino acid sequence: CASSQDPRQPQHF.

The CDR3 sequence: CASSYLGEDQPQHF. CDR3 coding DNA: TGTGCCAGCAGTTACCTGGGGGAGGATCAGCCCCAGCATTTT. The V gene is TRBV6-6, the J gene TRBJ1-5, with D perhaps matching TRBD1 (5 bases). CDR1 and CDR2 from the germline V gene are MNHNY and SVGAGI (reference sequence). The CDR3 runs to 14 residues. Trimming pared 2 bases from V and 5 bases from J, leaving 10 bases between.

In DNA, the CDR3 is TGTGCCAGCAGCGTAGGAGCGGTTAGCACAGATACGCAGTATTTT. Its translation: CASSVGAVSTDTQYF. V usage is TRBV9 and J usage is TRBJ2-3, with D perhaps TRBD2 (5 bases). Trimming pared 0 bases from V and 0 bases from J, leaving 8 bases between. Germline loops: CDR1 SGDLS, CDR2 YYNGEE. The CDR3 is made up of 15 amino acids.

The J gene is TRBJ1-1, the V gene TRBV13, with no clear D. The CDR3 runs to 17 residues. Germline CDR1 PRHDT, CDR2 FYEKMQ (reference sequence). Trimming removed 5 bases from V and 11 bases from J, with 30 bases in between. CDR3 sequence reads: CASSPEVVTFATKSAFF. The DNA of the CDR3 is TGTGCCAGCAGCCCCGAAGTGGTGACATTCGCTACGAAAAGTGCTTTCTTT.

The chain is built from TRBV6-1 and TRBJ1-5; D not certain. The V end was cut by 8 bases, the J end by 5 bases, with 16 bases between. The CDR3 contains 14 residues. Germline V lookup: CDR1 MNHNS, CDR2 SASEGT. The DNA of the CDR3 is TGTGCCAGCTCCCTTTGGTGGCCAGATCAGCCCCAGCATTTT. Protein: CASSLWWPDQPQHF.

The chain couples TRBV29-1 to TRBJ2-5, with TRBD2 matching over 9 bases. The CDR3 contains 19 residues. Germline V CDR1 and CDR2: SQVTM, ANQGSEA. J lost 5 bases, V lost 5 bases, and 24 bases had no gene match. The chain's CDR3 is CSVYGLARTLTPVGETQYF. Here the CDR3 DNA reads TGCAGCGTTTACGGACTAGCGCGCACACTCACCCCAGTCGGGGAGACCCAGTACTTC. Based on the CDR3 plus reference TRBV29-1 and TRBJ2-5, the full variable domain is SAVISQKPSRDICQRGTSLTIQCQVDSQVTMMFWYRQQPGQSLTLIATANQGSEATYESGFVIDKFPISRPNLTFSTLTVSNMSPEDSSIYLCSVYGLARTLTPVGETQYFGPGTRLLVL.

V is TRBV11-2 and J is TRBJ2-5; unclear D gene. Looked up from germline, CDR1 is SGHAT and CDR2 is FQNNGV. Trimming took off 4 bases at V and 5 bases at J, with 5 bases between the two ends. This CDR3 region has 11 residues. The DNA of the CDR3 is TGTGCCAGCAGCTCGAGGGAGACCCAGTACTTC. It encodes CASSSRETQYF.

The chain is built from TRBV4-1 and TRBJ2-7; 8 bases align to TRBD1. J lost 4 bases, V lost 1 base, and 6 bases had no gene match. CDR3 size: 15 residues. From germline, CDR1 is MGHRA and CDR2 YSYEKL. The CDR3 coding sequence is TGCGCCAGCAGCCAAGGGCGACAGGGGCTGTACGAGCAGTACTTC. Encoded protein: CASSQGRQGLYEQYF.

This clone came up a few times. The chain joins TRBV27 to TRBJ2-7; TRBD2 might be the D (5 bases). Germline-derived CDR1 and CDR2 are MNHEY and SMNVEV (reference sequence). The CDR3 loop spans 13 amino acids. V was shortened by 3 bases and J by 3 bases, with 9 bases between the two germline ends. The DNA of the CDR3 is TGTGCCAGCAGTTTCTCCCGGGGCTACGAGCAGTACTTC. It specifies CASSFSRGYEQYF.

The chain combines TRBV7-9 with TRBJ2-1; maybe TRBD2 (5 bases). Trimming cost V 2 bases and J 6 bases, with 17 bases left between them. Germline V gene lookup returns CDR1 SEHNR and CDR2 FQNEAQ (reference sequence). The CDR3 extends over 16 amino acids. Written as DNA, the CDR3 is TGTGCCAGCAGCTTAAGCTCTAGCTTAATATCCAATGAGCAGTTCTTC. It yields the protein CASSLSSSLISNEQFF.

The V and J genes are TRBV7-9 and TRBJ1-2, with 9 bases fitting TRBD1. Unmatched junction bases numbered 12, after V lost 7 bases and J lost 0 bases. CDR3 length: 17 residues. Germline V gene lookup returns CDR1 SEHNR and CDR2 FQNEAQ (reference sequence). CDR3 loop: CASTVSRTGETNYGYTF. CDR3 DNA: TGTGCCAGCACCGTTTCCCGGACAGGGGAAACTAACTATGGCTACACCTTC.

The chain has TRBV4-2 and TRBJ2-5; TRBD1 agrees at 8 bases. V was pared by 6 bases and J by 4 bases, with 7 bases of the junction left unmatched. Germline V lookup: CDR1 LGHNA, CDR2 YNFKEQ. The CDR3 loop spans 14 amino acids. The CDR3 here is CASRDEDRGETQYF. CDR3 nucleotide sequence: TGTGCCAGCAGGGACGAAGACAGGGGAGAGACCCAGTACTTC.

In its sample, this clone was seen a few times. The rearrangement links TRBV5-6 to TRBJ1-5, with D perhaps TRBD1 (6 bases). Germline assignment: CDR1 SGHDT and CDR2 YYEEEE. This CDR3 spans 17 amino acids. V lost 2 bases and J lost 1, with 16 bases in between. This chain's CDR3 is CASSLSPGVWSNQPQHF. The CDR3, as DNA: TGTGCCAGCAGCTTATCCCCAGGGGTATGGAGCAATCAGCCCCAGCATTTT.

CDR3 sequence: CASSRSGTSGGASEQYF. CDR3 bases: TGTGCCAGCAGCCGGTCCGGGACTAGCGGGGGGGCCTCTGAGCAGTACTTC. The chain couples TRBV4-2 to TRBJ2-7; 16 bases map to TRBD2. The CDR3 runs 17 residues. CDR1 LGHNA and CDR2 YNFKEQ come from the germline V gene. Trimming cost V 4 bases and J 7 bases; bases outside gene matches: 10.

V is TRBV4-1 and J is TRBJ1-2; 12 bases match TRBD1. J gave up 7 bases and V 5 bases, and 8 bases lay outside the gene matches. Germline CDR1 reads MGHRA; CDR2 reads YSYEKL. The CDR3 is made up of 15 amino acids. DNA of the CDR3: TGCGCCAGCAGCTCCCGGGACAGGGGGCTTTCTGGCTACACCTTC. Translating it yields CASSSRDRGLSGYTF.

The J gene is TRBJ1-2, the V gene TRBV5-1; 8 bases align to TRBD1. The J segment lost 7 bases and the V segment lost 0 bases, leaving 8 bases of the junction unmatched. CDR1 SGHRS and CDR2 YFSETQ come from the germline V gene. The CDR3 is 15 amino acids. CDR3 bases: TGCGCCAGCAGCTTGGGGACAGGGCGGTCCGTTGGCTACACCTTC. Residues: CASSLGTGRSVGYTF.

In DNA, the CDR3 is TGTGCCTGGAGCCCCGACAGGGTAACCGAAAAACTGTTTTTT. This gives the protein CAWSPDRVTEKLFF. V usage is TRBV30 and J usage is TRBJ1-4; the match to TRBD1 covers 7 bases. The germline CDR1 and CDR2 sequences are GTSNPN and SVGIG (reference sequence). V shed 3 bases and J 8 bases; nucleotides not matched to a gene: 9. The CDR3 totals 14 residues.

The chain is built from TRBV7-2 and TRBJ1-1; D may be TRBD1 (5 bases). The CDR3 runs 14 residues. Germline-derived CDR1 and CDR2 are SGHTA and FQGNSA. Between the trimmed V and J ends, which lost 2 bases and 1 base, there was a span of 8 bases. For the CDR3, the DNA is TGTGCCAGCAGCTTAACCGGACAGAACACTGAAGCTTTCTTT. Its translation is CASSLTGQNTEAFF.

This clone appeared once. The CDR3 DNA follows: TGTGCCAGCAGCGTCTCGTGGGACAGGCTCGAGCAGTACTTC. Translation gives CASSVSWDRLEQYF. This chain joins TRBV9 and TRBJ2-7, with 8 bases lining up with TRBD1. V lost 2 bases and J lost 6; bases outside the gene matches: 7. This CDR3 has 14 residues. CDR1 is SGDLS and CDR2 is YYNGEE in the germline V gene.

The chain combines TRBV7-2 with TRBJ2-7, with TRBD2 matching over 9 bases. With 3 bases clipped from V and 6 bases from J, the junction kept 6 bases outside the gene matches. CDR3 length equals 14 residues. Germline V lookup: CDR1 SGHTA, CDR2 FQGNSA. CDR3 in DNA: TGTGCCAGCAGCTTCTCTAGCGGGATAGCCGAGCAGTACTTC. Its translation is CASSFSSGIAEQYF. Together with reference TRBV7-2 and TRBJ2-7, the CDR3 gives the full variable domain: GAGVSQSPSNKVTEKGKDVELRCDPISGHTALYWYRQSLGQGLEFLIYFQGNSAPDKSGLPSDRFSAERTGGSVSTLTIQRTQQEDSAVYLCASSFSSGIAEQYFGPGTRLTVT.

This clone was observed a few times. The chain links TRBV7-9 to TRBJ1-1; maybe TRBD1 (6 bases). V was clipped by 0 bases and J by 7 bases, with 9 bases between them. This CDR3 spans 13 amino acids. Germline-derived CDR1 and CDR2 are SEHNR and FQNEAQ (reference sequence). CDR3 sequence: CASSLAVTGEAFF. The CDR3 DNA sequence: TGTGCCAGCAGCTTAGCAGTGACAGGTGAAGCTTTCTTT.

The chain links TRBV5-1 to TRBJ2-5; tentative D call: TRBD2 (6 bases). The CDR3 is made up of 12 amino acids. Deletions cut 5 bases from V and 1 base from J, with 6 bases between. The germline V gene has CDR1 SGHRS and CDR2 YFSETQ. The CDR3, as DNA: TGCGCCAGCAGGGGGGGCCAAGAGACCCAGTACTTC. The encoded protein is CASRGGQETQYF.

V usage is TRBV7-8 and J usage is TRBJ1-1; D may be TRBD1 (6 bases). V lost 2 bases and J lost 0, with 19 bases in between. The CDR3 contains 18 residues. CDR1 is SGHVS, CDR2 FQNEAQ, per germline. CDR3 region: CASSLLGRRGTMNTEAFF. The CDR3 DNA reads as TGTGCCAGCAGCTTATTGGGTCGCAGGGGCACAATGAACACTGAAGCTTTCTTT.

The rearrangement uses TRBV11-3 and TRBJ2-7; D not certain. The CDR3 totals 16 residues. The germline V and J ends were trimmed by 7 bases and 2 bases, with 21 bases remaining between them. Germline CDR1 and CDR2: SGHNT and YENEEA. CDR3 region: CASTKSEWAVAYEQYF. As DNA, the CDR3 is TGTGCCAGCACGAAATCCGAATGGGCAGTGGCCTACGAGCAGTACTTC.